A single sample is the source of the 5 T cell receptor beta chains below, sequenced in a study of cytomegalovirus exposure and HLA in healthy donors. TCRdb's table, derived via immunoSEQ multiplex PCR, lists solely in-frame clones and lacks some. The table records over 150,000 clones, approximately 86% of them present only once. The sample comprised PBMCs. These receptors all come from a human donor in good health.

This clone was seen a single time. The CDR3 reads CSVAGTGGYEQYF. The CDR3 nucleotides read TGCAGCGTTGCGGGGACAGGGGGCTACGAGCAGTACTTC. This chain uses TRBV29-1 with TRBJ2-7, with 11 bases lining up with TRBD1. From germline, CDR1 is SQVTM and CDR2 ANQGSEA. Trimming removed 4 bases from V and 3 bases from J; junction bases left unmatched: 2. This CDR3 comprises 13 residues.

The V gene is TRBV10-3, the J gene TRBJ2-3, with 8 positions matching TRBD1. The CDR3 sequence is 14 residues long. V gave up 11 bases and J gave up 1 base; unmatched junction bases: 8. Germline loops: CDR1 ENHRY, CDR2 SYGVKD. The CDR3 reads CAVDETGGTDTQYF. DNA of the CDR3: TGTGCCGTCGACGAGACAGGGGGCACAGATACGCAGTATTTT.

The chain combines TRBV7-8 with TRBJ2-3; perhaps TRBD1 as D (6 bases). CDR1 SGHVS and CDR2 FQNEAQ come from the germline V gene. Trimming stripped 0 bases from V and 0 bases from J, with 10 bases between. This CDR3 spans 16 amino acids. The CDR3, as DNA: TGTGCCAGCAGCTTAGCCAGGGGCCAAAGCACAGATACGCAGTATTTT. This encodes CASSLARGQSTDTQYF.

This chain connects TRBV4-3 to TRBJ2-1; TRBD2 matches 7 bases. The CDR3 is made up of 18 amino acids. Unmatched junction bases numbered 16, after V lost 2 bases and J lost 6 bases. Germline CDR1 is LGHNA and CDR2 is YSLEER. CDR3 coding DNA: TGCGCCAGCAGCCAAAGCCACCCGGGGGGTGATGGGGGCAATGAGCAGTTCTTC. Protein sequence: CASSQSHPGGDGGNEQFF.

The CDR3 is CASSHRDRGVNTEAFF. DNA of the CDR3: TGTGCCAGCAGCCACCGGGACAGGGGAGTCAACACTGAAGCTTTCTTT. J is TRBJ1-1 and V is TRBV7-9, with TRBD1 matching 10 bases. V gave up 5 bases and J gave up 2 bases; unmatched junction bases: 8. CDR3 length equals 16 residues. CDR1 SEHNR and CDR2 FQNEAQ come from the germline V gene (reference sequence).